A single sample is the source of the 20 T cell receptor beta chains below, sequenced in a study of CD8 T cells in Susac syndrome. The RNA, about 0.5 to 1 ug, was put through reverse transcription using random hexamers. TCRdb processed the immunoSEQ multiplex PCR reads anew with MiXCR; each CDR3 protein has one entry. The repertoire has 160,000 or so distinct CDR3 sequences, 94% of them found once; the top ten carry 0.12%. Sample: CD4+ T cells from PBMCs. Every receptor here comes from a human donor with Susac syndrome.

The V gene is TRBV1, the J gene TRBJ2-7; the DNA was not used to check the table's D call, TRBD1. TRBV1 is marked as a pseudogene. This CDR3 region has 16 residues. In DNA, the CDR3 is TGCACCAGCAGCCAAGTGAACGGGACAGGGGCCTACGAGCAGTACTTC. Its translation is CTSSQVNGTGAYEQYF.

The chain has TRBV7-6 and TRBJ2-5, with TRBD1 matching 7 bases. Per germline, CDR1 SGHVS and CDR2 FNYEAQ. The CDR3 loop spans 15 amino acids. V lost 5 bases to trimming and J lost 2 bases; unmatched junction nucleotides: 8. CDR3 sequence (DNA): TGTGCCAGCAGCACCAGTTGGGGACAGCAAGAGACCCAGTACTTC. This codes for CASSTSWGQQETQYF.

The chain uses TRBV20-1 and TRBJ1-6, with 10 bases that match TRBD1. The V and J ends lost 6 bases and 10 bases, in that order; junction bases with no gene match: 6. This CDR3 region has 13 residues. Germline V lookup: CDR1 DFQATT, CDR2 SNEGSKA (reference sequence). Here the CDR3 DNA reads TGCAGTGCCCCTGGACAGGGGGACTCACCCCTCCACTTT. Its translation: CSAPGQGDSPLHF.

This chain joins TRBV24-1 and TRBJ2-3, with D perhaps TRBD2 (5 bases). CDR3 length: 12 residues. Trimming shortened V by 12 bases and J by 0 bases, and 9 bases separated the two germline ends. Germline-derived CDR1 and CDR2 are KGHDR and SFDVKD. As DNA, the CDR3 is TGTGCCTCTGCGGGTAGCACAGATACGCAGTATTTT. It codes for CASAGSTDTQYF.

The chain carries TRBV27 and TRBJ2-7; 7 bases are a match to TRBD1. Germline V gene lookup returns CDR1 MNHEY and CDR2 SMNVEV (reference sequence). The CDR3 is 14 residues long. The junction had 8 bases not matched to a gene; V was cut back by 5 bases and J by 4 bases. CDR3 coding DNA: TGTGCCAGCAGTACCTACCGGGACAGTTACGAGCAGTACTTC. Translating it yields CASSTYRDSYEQYF.

This clonotype was picked up one time. CDR3 in DNA: TGTGCCAGCAGTGAGCCGGGACAGGGGGCGCAAAATCAGCCCCAGCATTTT. Amino acids: CASSEPGQGAQNQPQHF. This chain links TRBV6-1 with TRBJ1-5; 12 nucleotides align to TRBD1. This CDR3 region has 17 residues. Germline CDR1 and CDR2: MNHNS and SASEGT. J was trimmed by 4 bases and V by 3 bases; bases with no gene match: 7.

V usage is TRBV9 and J usage is TRBJ2-3; a possible D gene is TRBD2 (5 bases). Between the trimmed V and J ends, which lost 2 bases and 5 bases, there was a span of 15 bases. Germline values: CDR1 SGDLS, CDR2 YYNGEE. The length of the CDR3 is 15 residues. The CDR3: CASSVSSGMKDTQYF. In DNA, the CDR3 is TGTGCCAGCAGCGTTAGCTCCGGGATGAAAGATACGCAGTATTTT.

This clonotype appeared once. V gene TRBV28 combines with J gene TRBJ1-4; D possibly corresponds to TRBD1 (5 bases). The CDR3 spans 14 residues. The germline V gene encodes CDR1 MDHEN and CDR2 SYDVKM. The ends were cut back, 1 base at V and 10 bases at J, with 13 bases in the middle. Here the CDR3 reads CASSLSGALGKLFF. CDR3 DNA: TGTGCCAGCAGTTTATCCGGGGCGCTAGGAAAACTGTTTTTT.

The V and J genes are TRBV30 and TRBJ1-5; D possibly corresponds to TRBD1 (6 bases). Trimming removed 4 bases at V and 7 bases at J, with 14 bases between. CDR1 GTSNPN and CDR2 SVGIG come from the germline V gene (reference sequence). There are 13 residues in the CDR3. As DNA, the CDR3 is TGTGCCTGGACAGGGGCCTCTGGACAGCCCCAGCATTTT. Residues: CAWTGASGQPQHF.

V and J are TRBV9 and TRBJ2-7; D is tentatively TRBD1 or TRBD2 (5 bases each). V was cut by 1 base and J by 6 bases, with 11 bases left in between. Germline lookup yields CDR1 SGDLS and CDR2 YYNGEE. This CDR3 comprises 13 residues. In DNA, the CDR3 is TGTGCCAGCAGCGTACGGCCGGGGACCGAGCAGTACTTC. This encodes CASSVRPGTEQYF.

The chain is built from TRBV29-1 and TRBJ2-7; 9 bases align to TRBD1. V shed 5 bases and J 6 bases; nucleotides not matched to a gene: 8. Per the germline V gene, CDR1 is SQVTM and CDR2 is ANQGSEA. The CDR3 is 13 residues long. The CDR3 DNA reads as TGCAGCGTTCGGACAGGGGACGCGGTCGAGCAGTACTTC. Translated: CSVRTGDAVEQYF.

The chain employs TRBV5-6 and TRBJ2-5; the D gene is possibly TRBD2 (6 bases). With 1 base removed from V and 0 bases from J, the gap between germline ends came to 13 bases. Germline V gene sequence: CDR1 SGHDT, CDR2 YYEEEE. This CDR3 region has 16 residues. CDR3 sequence (DNA): TGTGCCAGCAGCTTGTATGCGGGACTGTACCAAGAGACCCAGTACTTC. This sequence encodes CASSLYAGLYQETQYF.

The chain joins TRBV19 to TRBJ1-6; 7 bases are shared with TRBD1. The V segment lost 6 bases and the J segment 10 bases; nucleotides outside the gene matches: 15. The CDR3 spans 16 residues. Germline V lookup: CDR1 LNHDA, CDR2 SQIVND (reference sequence). As DNA, the CDR3 is TGTGCCAGTAGCACCTCCGGGACAGACTCTTCATCACCCCTCCACTTT. Amino acids: CASSTSGTDSSSPLHF.

The genes are TRBV2 and TRBJ2-5; TRBD2 aligns across 15 bases. This CDR3 comprises 15 residues. Germline CDR1 is SNHLY and CDR2 is FYNNEI. With 6 bases clipped from V and 6 bases from J, the junction kept 5 bases outside the gene matches. The CDR3 bases are TGTGCCAGCAGGGGGACTAGCGGGGGGTTGCAGACCCAGTACTTC. Encoded protein: CASRGTSGGLQTQYF. The complete variable domain, with remaining parts taken from reference TRBV2 and TRBJ2-5, reads EPEVTQTPSHQVTQMGQEVILRCVPISNHLYFYWYRQILGQKVEFLVSFYNNEISEKSEIFDDQFSVERPDGSNFTLKIRSTKLEDSAMYFCASRGTSGGLQTQYFGPGTRLLVL.

The J gene is TRBJ2-5, the V gene TRBV30; 7 nucleotides match TRBD2. Germline trimming cut 7 bases from V and 2 bases from J; bases unmatched to any gene: 4. Germline V gives CDR1 GTSNPN, CDR2 SVGIG (reference sequence). This CDR3 region has 12 residues. The DNA of the CDR3 is TGTGCCTTGCGCGGGGGACAAGAGACCCAGTACTTC. It encodes CALRGGQETQYF.

The CDR3 DNA sequence: TGCAGTGCCGGGACTAGCACACACTACGAGCAGTACTTC. This translates into CSAGTSTHYEQYF. The V call is TRBV20-1, the J call TRBJ2-7; 9 bases map to TRBD2. The CDR3 extends over 13 amino acids. The V gene's germline CDR1 is DFQATT and CDR2 SNEGSKA (reference sequence). Trimming at V came to 6 bases and at J to 3 bases, leaving 6 bases not matched to a gene.

This chain joins TRBV27 and TRBJ2-4, with 10 bases aligning to TRBD1. The CDR3 length is 14 residues. V was clipped by 4 bases and J by 6 bases; unmatched bases: 3. In germline, CDR1 is MNHEY, CDR2 SMNVEV (reference sequence). The chain's CDR3 is CASSSRTGGNIQYF. CDR3 DNA sequence: TGTGCCAGCAGTTCCCGGACAGGGGGAAACATTCAGTACTTC.

The rearrangement uses TRBV10-3 and TRBJ1-1, with D tentatively TRBD1 (6 bases). Per the germline V gene, CDR1 is ENHRY and CDR2 is SYGVKD. The CDR3 totals 16 residues. Trimming took 7 bases from V and 4 from J, leaving 22 bases between them. CDR3 in amino acids: CAITRVGGEVGTEAFF. CDR3 nucleotide sequence: TGTGCCATCACCCGGGTAGGGGGGGAGGTGGGCACTGAAGCTTTCTTT.

In this sample, this clonotype turned up a few times. The chain carries TRBV2 and TRBJ2-2, with D unresolved. The germline gives CDR1 SNHLY, CDR2 FYNNEI. The V end lost 5 bases, the J end lost 4 bases, and 5 bases lay between the germline ends. The CDR3 extends over 12 amino acids. The CDR3 spells CASSQTTGELFF. CDR3 sequence (DNA): TGTGCCAGCAGTCAGACCACCGGGGAGCTGTTTTTT. Complete variable domain (other parts from reference TRBV2 and TRBJ2-2): EPEVTQTPSHQVTQMGQEVILRCVPISNHLYFYWYRQILGQKVEFLVSFYNNEISEKSEIFDDQFSVERPDGSNFTLKIRSTKLEDSAMYFCASSQTTGELFFGEGSRLTVL.

V is TRBV30 and J is TRBJ1-1; D gene ambiguous. The length of the CDR3 is 13 residues. From germline, CDR1 is GTSNPN and CDR2 SVGIG (reference sequence). V was trimmed by 3 bases and J by 0 bases, leaving 8 bases between them. The CDR3 here is CAWSPSVNTEAFF. In nucleotides, the CDR3 is TGTGCCTGGAGCCCCAGCGTGAACACTGAAGCTTTCTTT.